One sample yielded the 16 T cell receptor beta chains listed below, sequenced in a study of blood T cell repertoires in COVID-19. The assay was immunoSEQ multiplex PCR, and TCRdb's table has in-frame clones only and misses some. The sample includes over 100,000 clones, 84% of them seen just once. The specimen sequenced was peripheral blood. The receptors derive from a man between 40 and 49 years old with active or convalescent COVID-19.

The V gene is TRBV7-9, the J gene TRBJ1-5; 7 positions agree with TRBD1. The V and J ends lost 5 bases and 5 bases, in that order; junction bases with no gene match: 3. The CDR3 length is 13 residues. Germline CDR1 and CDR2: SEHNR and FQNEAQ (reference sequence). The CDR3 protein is CASSKGAYQPQHF. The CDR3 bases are TGTGCCAGCAGCAAGGGGGCCTATCAGCCCCAGCATTTT.

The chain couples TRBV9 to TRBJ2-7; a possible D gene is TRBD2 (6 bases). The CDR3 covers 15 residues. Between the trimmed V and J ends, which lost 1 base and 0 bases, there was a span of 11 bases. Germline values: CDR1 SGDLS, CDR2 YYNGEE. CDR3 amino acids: CASSVLDGSSYEQYF. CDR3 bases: TGTGCCAGCAGCGTACTCGACGGGAGCTCCTACGAGCAGTACTTC. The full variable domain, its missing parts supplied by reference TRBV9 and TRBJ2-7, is DSGVTQTPKHLITATGQRVTLRCSPRSGDLSVYWYQQSLDQGLQFLIQYYNGEERAKGNILERFSAQQFPDLHSELNLSSLELGDSALYFCASSVLDGSSYEQYFGPGTRLTVT.

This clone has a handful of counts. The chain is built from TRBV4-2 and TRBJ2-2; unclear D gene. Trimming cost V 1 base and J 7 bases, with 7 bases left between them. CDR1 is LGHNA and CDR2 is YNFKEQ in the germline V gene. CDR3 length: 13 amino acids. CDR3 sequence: CASSQVPLGELFF. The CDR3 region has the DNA TGTGCCAGCAGCCAAGTCCCCCTCGGGGAGCTGTTTTTT.

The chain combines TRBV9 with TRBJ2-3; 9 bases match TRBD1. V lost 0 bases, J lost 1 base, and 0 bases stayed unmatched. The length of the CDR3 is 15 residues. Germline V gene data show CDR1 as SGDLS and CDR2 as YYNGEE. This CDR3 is CASSVGDRGTDTQYF. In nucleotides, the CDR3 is TGTGCCAGCAGCGTAGGGGACAGGGGCACAGATACGCAGTATTTT. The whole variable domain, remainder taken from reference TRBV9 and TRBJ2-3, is DSGVTQTPKHLITATGQRVTLRCSPRSGDLSVYWYQQSLDQGLQFLIQYYNGEERAKGNILERFSAQQFPDLHSELNLSSLELGDSALYFCASSVGDRGTDTQYFGPGTRLTVL.

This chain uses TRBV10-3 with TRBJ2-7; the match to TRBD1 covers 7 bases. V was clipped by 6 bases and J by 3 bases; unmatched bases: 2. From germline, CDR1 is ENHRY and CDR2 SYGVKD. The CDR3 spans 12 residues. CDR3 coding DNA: TGTGCCATCAGAGGGGGCAGCTACGAGCAGTACTTC. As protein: CAIRGGSYEQYF.

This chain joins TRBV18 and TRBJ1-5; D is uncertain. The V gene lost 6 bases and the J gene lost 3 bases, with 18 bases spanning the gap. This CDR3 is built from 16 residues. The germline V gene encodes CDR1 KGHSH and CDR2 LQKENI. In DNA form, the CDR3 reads TGTGCCAGCTCCCCCGGGGAGCGACGTTCCAATCAGCCCCAGCATTTT. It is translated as CASSPGERRSNQPQHF.

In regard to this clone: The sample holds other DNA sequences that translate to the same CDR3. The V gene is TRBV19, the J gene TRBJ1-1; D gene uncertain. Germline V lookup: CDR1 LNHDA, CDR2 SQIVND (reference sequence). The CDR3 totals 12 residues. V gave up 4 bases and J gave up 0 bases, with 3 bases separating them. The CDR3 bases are TGTGCCAGTAGTAGAGTGAACACTGAAGCTTTCTTT. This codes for CASSRVNTEAFF.

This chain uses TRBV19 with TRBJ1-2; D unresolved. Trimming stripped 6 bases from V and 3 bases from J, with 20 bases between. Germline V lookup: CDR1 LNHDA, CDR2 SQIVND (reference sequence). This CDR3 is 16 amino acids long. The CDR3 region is CASSLAAQPNYYGYTF. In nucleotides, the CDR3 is TGTGCCAGTAGCCTGGCAGCGCAGCCGAACTACTATGGCTACACCTTC.

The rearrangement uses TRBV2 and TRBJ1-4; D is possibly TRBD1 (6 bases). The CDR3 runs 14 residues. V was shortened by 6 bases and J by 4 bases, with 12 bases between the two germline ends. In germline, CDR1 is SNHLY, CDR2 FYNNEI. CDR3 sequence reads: CASSLDSFNEKLFF. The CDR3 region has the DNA TGTGCCAGCAGCCTGGACAGTTTTAATGAAAAACTGTTTTTT.

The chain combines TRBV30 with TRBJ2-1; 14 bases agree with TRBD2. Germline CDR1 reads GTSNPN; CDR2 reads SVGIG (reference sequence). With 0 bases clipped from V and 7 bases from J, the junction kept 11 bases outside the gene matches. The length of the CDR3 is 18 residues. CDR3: CAWSVRRTSGGLGNEQFF. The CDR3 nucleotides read TGTGCCTGGAGTGTACGTAGGACTAGCGGGGGGCTGGGGAATGAGCAGTTCTTC.

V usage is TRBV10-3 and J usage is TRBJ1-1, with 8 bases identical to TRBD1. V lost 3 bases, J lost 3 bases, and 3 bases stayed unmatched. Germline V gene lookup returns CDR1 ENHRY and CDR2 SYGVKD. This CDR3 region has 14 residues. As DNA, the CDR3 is TGTGCCATCAGTGAAGGACAGGGCGACACTGAAGCTTTCTTT. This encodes CAISEGQGDTEAFF.

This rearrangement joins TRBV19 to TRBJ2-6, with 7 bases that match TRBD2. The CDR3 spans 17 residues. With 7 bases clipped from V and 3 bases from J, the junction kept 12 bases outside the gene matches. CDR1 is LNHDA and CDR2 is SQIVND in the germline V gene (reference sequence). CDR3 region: CASNTGEGVRGANVLTF. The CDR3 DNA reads TGTGCCAGTAACACCGGGGAGGGTGTTCGTGGGGCCAACGTCCTGACTTTC.

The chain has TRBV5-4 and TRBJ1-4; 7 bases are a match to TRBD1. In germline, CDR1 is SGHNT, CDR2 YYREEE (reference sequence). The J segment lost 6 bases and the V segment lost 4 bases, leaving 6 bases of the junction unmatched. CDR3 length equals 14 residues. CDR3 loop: CASSKQGKDEKLFF. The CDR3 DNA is TGTGCCAGCAGCAAACAGGGGAAGGATGAAAAACTGTTTTTT.

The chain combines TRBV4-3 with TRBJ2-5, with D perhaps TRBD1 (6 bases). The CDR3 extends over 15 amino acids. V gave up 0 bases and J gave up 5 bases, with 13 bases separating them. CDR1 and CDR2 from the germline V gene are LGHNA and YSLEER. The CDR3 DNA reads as TGCGCCAGCAGCCAAGATCGGAACAGGGTTGAGACCCAGTACTTC. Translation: CASSQDRNRVETQYF.

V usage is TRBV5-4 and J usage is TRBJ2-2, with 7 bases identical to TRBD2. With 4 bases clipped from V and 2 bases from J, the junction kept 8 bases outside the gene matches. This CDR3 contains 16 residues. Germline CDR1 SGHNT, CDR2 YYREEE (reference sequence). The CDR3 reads CASSTSALINTGELFF. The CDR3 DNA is TGTGCCAGCAGCACTAGCGCATTAATTAACACCGGGGAGCTGTTTTTT.

Here the CDR3 DNA reads TGCGCCAGCAGCCAAGATCTAGGAATCTCTGGAAACACCATATATTTT. Protein sequence: CASSQDLGISGNTIYF. This chain joins TRBV4-3 and TRBJ1-3; D ambiguous. The V and J ends lost 0 bases and 0 bases respectively, with 9 bases between them. Germline CDR1 LGHNA, CDR2 YSLEER. CDR3 length: 16 amino acids.